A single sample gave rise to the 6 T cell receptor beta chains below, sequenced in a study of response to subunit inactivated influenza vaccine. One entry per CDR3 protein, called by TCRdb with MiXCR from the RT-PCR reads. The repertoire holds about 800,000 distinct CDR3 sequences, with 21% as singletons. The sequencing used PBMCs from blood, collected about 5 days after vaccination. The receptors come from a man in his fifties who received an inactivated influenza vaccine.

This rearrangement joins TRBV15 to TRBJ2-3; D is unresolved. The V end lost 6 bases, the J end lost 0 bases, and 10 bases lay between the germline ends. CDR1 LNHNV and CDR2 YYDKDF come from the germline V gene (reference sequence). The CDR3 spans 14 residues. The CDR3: CATRGRLSTDTQYF. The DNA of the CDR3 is TGTGCCACCAGGGGCAGGCTTAGCACAGATACGCAGTATTTT.

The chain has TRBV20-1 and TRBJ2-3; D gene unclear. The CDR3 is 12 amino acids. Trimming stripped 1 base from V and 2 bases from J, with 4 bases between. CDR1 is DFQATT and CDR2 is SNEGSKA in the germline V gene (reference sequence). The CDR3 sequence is CSARVNTDTQYF. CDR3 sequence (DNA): TGCAGTGCTAGAGTCAACACAGATACGCAGTATTTT.

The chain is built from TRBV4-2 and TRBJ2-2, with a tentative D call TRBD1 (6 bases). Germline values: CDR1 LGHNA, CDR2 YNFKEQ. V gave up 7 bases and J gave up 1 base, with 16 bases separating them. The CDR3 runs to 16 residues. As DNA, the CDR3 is TGTGCCAGCAAAGATCACGCGACAGGGAACACCGGGGAGCTGTTTTTT. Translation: CASKDHATGNTGELFF.

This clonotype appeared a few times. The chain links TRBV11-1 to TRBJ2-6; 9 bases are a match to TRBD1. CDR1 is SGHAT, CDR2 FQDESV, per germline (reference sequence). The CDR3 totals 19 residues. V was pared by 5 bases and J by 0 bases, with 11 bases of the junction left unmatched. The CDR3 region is CASSDRTGVRDSGANVLTF. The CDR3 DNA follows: TGTGCCAGCAGCGATCGGACAGGGGTTAGAGACTCTGGGGCCAACGTCCTGACTTTC.

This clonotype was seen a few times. The CDR3 spells CASSLGTDTPLHF. Written as DNA, the CDR3 is TGTGCCAGCAGCCTTGGGACAGATACACCCCTCCACTTT. The chain uses TRBV12-3 or TRBV12-4 and TRBJ1-6; 7 bases fit TRBD1. CDR3 size: 13 residues. V lost 6 bases to trimming and J lost 11 bases; unmatched junction nucleotides: 7.

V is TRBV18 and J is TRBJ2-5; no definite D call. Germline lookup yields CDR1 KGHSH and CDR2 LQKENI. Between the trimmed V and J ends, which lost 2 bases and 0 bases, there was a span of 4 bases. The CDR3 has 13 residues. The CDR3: CASSPWDQETQYF. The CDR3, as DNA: TGTGCCAGCTCACCATGGGACCAAGAGACCCAGTACTTC.